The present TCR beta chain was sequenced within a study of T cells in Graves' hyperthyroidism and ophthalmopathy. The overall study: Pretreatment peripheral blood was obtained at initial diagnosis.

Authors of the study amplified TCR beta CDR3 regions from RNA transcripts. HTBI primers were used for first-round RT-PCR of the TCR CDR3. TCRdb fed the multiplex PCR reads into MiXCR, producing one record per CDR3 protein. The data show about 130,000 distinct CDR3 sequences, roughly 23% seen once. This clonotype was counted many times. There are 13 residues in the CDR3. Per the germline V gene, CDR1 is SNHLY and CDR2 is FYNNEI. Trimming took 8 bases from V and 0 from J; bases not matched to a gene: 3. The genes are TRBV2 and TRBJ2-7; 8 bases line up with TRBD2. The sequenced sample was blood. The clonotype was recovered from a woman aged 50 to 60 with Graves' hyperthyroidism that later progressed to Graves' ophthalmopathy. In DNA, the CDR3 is TGTGCCAGCGGGAGCGGGAGCTCCTACGAGCAGTACTTC. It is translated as CASGSGSSYEQYF.